This T cell receptor (beta chain) was sequenced during a study of radiation and T cells in renal cell carcinoma. Losses at the gene ends were 3 bases for V and 5 bases for J; bases not matched to a gene: 9. The CDR3 has 16 residues. The germline V gene has CDR1 LNHDA and CDR2 SQIVND (reference sequence). Data came from immunoSEQ multiplex PCR; TCRdb stores just in-frame clones and leaves some out. The top ten hold 2.4% of the sample, which has about 77,000 clones, over 80% seen once. Described time point: blood 4 weeks post-SBRT, at nephrectomy. Treatment of the sample: 15 Gy SBRT to primary tumor, nephrectomy 4 weeks later. Nephrectomy followed 15 Gy stereotactic body radiation by 4 weeks.

This rearrangement joins TRBV19 to TRBJ1-1, with 10 bases lining up with TRBD1. The sample here was blood, taken from a patient whose treatment included radiotherapy and nephrectomy. This clonotype originated in a woman aged 55-70 years with renal cell carcinoma. The CDR3 loop reads CASSIRGDRGRTEAFF. CDR3 bases: TGTGCCAGTAGTATCAGGGGGGACAGGGGCAGAACTGAAGCTTTCTTT. The variable domain in full, with the rest retrieved from reference TRBV19 and TRBJ1-1, is DGGITQSPKYLFRKEGQNVTLSCEQNLNHDAMYWYRQDPGQGLRLIYYSQIVNDFQKGDIAEGYSVSREKKESFPLTVTSAQKNPTAFYLCASSIRGDRGRTEAFFGQGTRLTVV.